This T cell receptor beta chain was captured by sequencing in a study of CXCR3-negative and CXCR3-positive naive CD8 T cells. Whole-study results and caveats: Comparably high diversity marked both naive subsets, whereas memory CD8+ cells had much lower diversity. CXCR3-positive naive cells carried more hydrophobic TRB CDR3s than CXCR3-negative ones.

UMI-labeled 5' RACE TRB cDNA libraries were prepared from the cells. One entry per CDR3 protein, without DNA, is what TCRdb gives after re-calling the 5' RACE reads. The sample data list 100,000 or so distinct CDR3 sequences. This CDR3 region has 15 residues. Germline loops: CDR1 SGHTA, CDR2 FQGTGA. The CD45RO-CCR7+CD27+CD95- phenotype denoted naive CD8+ T cells. A remark on this clonotype: Its specificity is not known.

The chain has TRBV7-3 and TRBJ2-1; no DNA is available, so the TRBD2 call from TCRdb remains unchecked. This clonotype was obtained from a human donor in good health. Some clones in this sample may be carry-over from other donors' samples. The material sequenced was naive CXCR3+ CD8+ T cells from blood. The sample's subset: CD45RO-CCR7+CD27+CD95- naive CD8+ T cells expressing CXCR3 (TNR3+). The CDR3 sequence: CASSWIAGGNNEQFF.